The present T cell receptor (beta chain) was sequenced within a study of CD8+ T cells in alopecia areata. Findings and caveats of the study: Lesional tissue from the scalp (especially in alopecia totalis/universalis) showed higher clonality than normal scalp. Scalp clonality and expanded CD8+ clones among the top 100 were significantly decreased by tofacitinib.

This clone was detected a few times. Its target is not known. Investigators isolated RNA and reverse transcribed it into cDNA to act as the sequencing template. The data were produced by immunoSEQ multiplex PCR, yet TCRdb's version contains in-frame clones alone and is incomplete. The table shows 150,000 to 200,000 clones, with about 60% occurring only once. The ends lost 2 bases at V and 5 bases at J; junction bases unmatched: 3. The CDR3 totals 14 residues. Looked up from germline, CDR1 is SGHDT and CDR2 is YYEEEE. Treatment here: oral pan-JAK inhibitor, 5-10 mg twice daily. Alopecia areata patients gave lesional scalp punch biopsies and peripheral blood samples. The sorting of PBMCs gave CD4+ and CD8+ T cells.

V usage is TRBV5-6 and J usage is TRBJ1-5; the match to TRBD1 covers 8 bases. Sequenced material: CD8+ T cells sorted from blood, taken at week 24, from a patient treated with tofacitinib. The clonotype comes from a human donor with alopecia areata. CDR3 sequence reads: CASSFQGADQPQHF. CDR3 sequence (DNA): TGTGCCAGCAGCTTTCAGGGGGCAGATCAGCCCCAGCATTTT.